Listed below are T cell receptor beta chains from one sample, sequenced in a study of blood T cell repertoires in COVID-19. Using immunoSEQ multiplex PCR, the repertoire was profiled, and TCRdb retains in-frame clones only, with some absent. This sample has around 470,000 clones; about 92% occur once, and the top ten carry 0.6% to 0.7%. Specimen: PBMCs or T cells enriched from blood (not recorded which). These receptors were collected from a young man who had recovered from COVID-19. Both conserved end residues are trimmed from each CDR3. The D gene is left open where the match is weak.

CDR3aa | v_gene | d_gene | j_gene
ASSARGQDYGYT | TRBV9 | TRBD1 | TRBJ1-2
ASSLVDRTDLPYEQY | TRBV5-6 | TRBD1 | TRBJ2-7
SVEDGQGAAF | TRBV29-1 | TRBD1 | TRBJ1-1
ASSGSSYNEQF | TRBV19 | - | TRBJ2-1
TSRNRTGRQQY | TRBV1 | - | TRBJ2-7
AISGTSTTTEAF | TRBV10-3 | - | TRBJ1-1
ASSAREGQPQH | TRBV14 | - | TRBJ1-5
ASSEAPGQEELF | TRBV2 | - | TRBJ2-2
ASRDWSSYNEQF | TRBV28 | - | TRBJ2-1
ASSESGPLEAF | TRBV10-1 | - | TRBJ1-1
ASSLAPQGTEAF | TRBV13 | - | TRBJ1-1
ATSRDPGGNTEAF | TRBV15 | TRBD1 | TRBJ1-1
ASSPRLGGDGGNQPQH | TRBV18 | TRBD1 | TRBJ1-5
ASSSPGNSPLH | TRBV9 | - | TRBJ1-6
ASSLEAGAGWYGYT | TRBV5-4 | - | TRBJ1-2
ASSQSGGDYGYT | TRBV4-1 | TRBD1 | TRBJ1-2
ASSSSTGGRLYGYT | TRBV7-9 | TRBD1 | TRBJ1-2
ASSLQGRGSPLH | TRBV28 | - | TRBJ1-6
ASSETGLNTEAF | TRBV9 | - | TRBJ1-1
ASSAGTGGTEKLF | TRBV9 | TRBD1 | TRBJ1-4
ASSPGTTGPYEQY | TRBV28 | TRBD2 | TRBJ2-7
ASSRGQANSNQPQH | TRBV19 | TRBD1 | TRBJ1-5
ASRTRGPDHNEQF | TRBV28 | - | TRBJ2-1
ASSPPSVAGELF | TRBV18 | - | TRBJ2-2
ASTPGQGAQGYT | TRBV19 | TRBD1 | TRBJ1-2
AISPYSGLHNEQF | TRBV10-3 | - | TRBJ2-1
ASSLGQGYNEQF | TRBV13 | TRBD1 | TRBJ2-1
ASSLVSGKSGNTIY | TRBV7-9 | - | TRBJ1-3
ASSFEGRGSYNEQF | TRBV5-1 | - | TRBJ2-1